This T cell receptor (beta chain) was retrieved from a study of T cells and Merkel cell carcinoma outcomes. Libraries were prepared by immunoSEQ multiplex PCR; TCRdb keeps only in-frame clonotypes and omits some of them. The sample has fewer than 20,000 clones, over 70% seen once; the top ten hold around 7.9%. The TCR sequence derives from a human donor with Merkel cell carcinoma. The specimen was tumor tissue from Merkel cell carcinoma.

In DNA, the CDR3 is TGTGCCAGCAGCTTGACAGGGGAGGGCTATGGCTACACCTTC. Protein sequence: CASSLTGEGYGYTF. V is TRBV11-1 and J is TRBJ1-2; 8 nucleotides agree with TRBD1. Germline-derived CDR1 and CDR2 are SGHAT and FQDESV (reference sequence). The V gene end was trimmed by 3 bases and the J gene end by 4 bases; junction bases not matched to a gene: 4. The length of the CDR3 is 14 residues.